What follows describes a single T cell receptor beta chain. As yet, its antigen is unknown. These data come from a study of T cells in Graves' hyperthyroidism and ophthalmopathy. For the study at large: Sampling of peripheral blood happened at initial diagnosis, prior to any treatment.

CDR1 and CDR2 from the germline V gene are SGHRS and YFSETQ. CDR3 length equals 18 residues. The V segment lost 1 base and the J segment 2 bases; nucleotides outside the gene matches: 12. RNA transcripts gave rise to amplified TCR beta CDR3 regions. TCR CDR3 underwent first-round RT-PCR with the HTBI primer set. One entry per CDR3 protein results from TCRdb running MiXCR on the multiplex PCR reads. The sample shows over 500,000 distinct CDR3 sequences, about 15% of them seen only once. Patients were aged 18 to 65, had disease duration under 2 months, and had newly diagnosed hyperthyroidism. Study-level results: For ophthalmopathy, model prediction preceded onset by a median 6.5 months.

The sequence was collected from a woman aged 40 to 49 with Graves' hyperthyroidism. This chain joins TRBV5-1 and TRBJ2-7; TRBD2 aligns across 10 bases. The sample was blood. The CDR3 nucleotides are TGCGCCAGCAGCTTGTGGCTAGCGGGGGACGGAGGCACCTACGAGCAGTACTTC. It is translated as CASSLWLAGDGGTYEQYF.